This is a list of T cell receptor beta chains from one sample in a study of vaccination and CD4 T cells after COVID-19. Antigen specificity for these receptors is unknown. MiXCR, run by TCRdb on the PCR reads, gives a single entry per CDR3 protein. Among about 15,000 distinct CDR3 sequences listed, around 50% were seen once. This specimen was CD4+ T cells from blood, cultured in vitro, taken before SARS-CoV-2 vaccination. Source of these receptors: a human donor who had recovered from COVID-19. CDR3s include the opening cysteine and the closing phenylalanine or tryptophan. D genes are given only for firm matches. The size field is filled for only some rows; it gives once, few, many or a size class.

size: few
J: TRBJ1-5
D: -
V: TRBV15
CDR3: CATSTRQTERPQHF
DNA: TGTGCCACCAGCACTAGACAGACCGAACGGCCCCAGCATTTT

size: -
J: TRBJ2-5
D: -
V: TRBV24-1
CDR3: CATHDTGGETQYF
DNA: TGTGCCACCCATGACACCGGCGGAGAGACCCAGTACTTC

size: -
J: TRBJ2-6
D: -
V: TRBV19
CDR3: CASSKKTDSSGANVLTF
DNA: TGTGCCAGTAGTAAGAAGACGGATAGCTCTGGGGCCAACGTCCTGACTTTC

size: few
J: TRBJ2-5
D: TRBD1
V: TRBV12-3/TRBV12-4
CDR3: CASRAQGRETQYF
DNA: TGTGCCAGCAGGGCACAGGGGCGGGAGACCCAGTACTTC

size: -
J: TRBJ2-1
D: TRBD1
V: TRBV7-9
CDR3: CASSSDRDYEQFF
DNA: TGTGCCAGCAGCTCGGACAGGGACTATGAGCAGTTCTTC

size: few
J: TRBJ1-5
D: -
V: TRBV7-9
CDR3: CASSPGARPQHF
DNA: TGTGCCAGCAGCCCGGGGGCCCGGCCCCAGCATTTT

size: -
J: TRBJ2-2
D: -
V: TRBV10-2
CDR3: CASSEGSGITGELFF
DNA: TGCGCCAGCAGTGAGGGTTCGGGTATCACCGGGGAGCTGTTTTTT

size: -
J: TRBJ1-2
D: -
V: TRBV7-8
CDR3: CASSLKGEWEGYTF
DNA: TGTGCCAGCAGCTTAAAGGGGGAGTGGGAGGGCTACACCTTC

size: few
J: TRBJ1-5
D: TRBD1
V: TRBV20-1
CDR3: CSALGQVSQPQHF
DNA: TGCAGTGCTCTGGGACAGGTCAGTCAGCCCCAGCATTTT

size: -
J: TRBJ1-1
D: -
V: TRBV6-1
CDR3: CASSEVGRAEAFF
DNA: TGTGCCAGCAGTGAGGTGGGGCGGGCTGAAGCTTTCTTT

size: -
J: TRBJ1-1
D: -
V: TRBV7-9
CDR3: CASSPTMQVLVTEAFF
DNA: TGTGCCAGCAGCCCTACTATGCAGGTCTTGGTCACTGAAGCTTTCTTT

size: -
J: TRBJ2-7
D: -
V: TRBV29-1
CDR3: CSVNQGGVGEQYF
DNA: TGCAGCGTTAATCAGGGGGGCGTCGGCGAGCAGTACTTC

size: -
J: TRBJ1-4
D: -
V: TRBV18
CDR3: CASSPQKRESKLFF
DNA: TGTGCCAGCTCACCACAAAAACGAGAAAGTAAGCTGTTTTTT

size: few
J: TRBJ2-3
D: -
V: TRBV20-1
CDR3: CSALLGMTDTQYF
DNA: TGCAGTGCCCTTTTGGGGATGACAGATACGCAGTATTTT

size: few
J: TRBJ2-5
D: -
V: TRBV7-6
CDR3: CASSLATFGETQYF
DNA: TGTGCCAGCAGCTTAGCCACATTCGGAGAGACCCAGTACTTC

size: few
J: TRBJ2-7
D: TRBD2
V: TRBV11-3
CDR3: CASTHRGGPRWHEQYF
DNA: TGTGCCAGCACCCACCGGGGAGGGCCGAGGTGGCACGAGCAGTACTTC

size: -
J: TRBJ2-3
D: -
V: TRBV6-1
CDR3: CASSRTQAGPDTQYF
DNA: TGTGCCAGCAGTCGCACCCAAGCGGGTCCAGATACGCAGTATTTT

size: -
J: TRBJ2-1
D: -
V: TRBV6-2/TRBV6-3
CDR3: CASSDTGAGTSYNEQFF
DNA: TGTGCCAGCAGCGATACTGGGGCGGGAACCTCCTACAATGAGCAGTTCTTC

size: few
J: TRBJ2-5
D: -
V: TRBV7-2
CDR3: CASSPRQETQYF
DNA: TGTGCCAGCAGCCCGCGCCAAGAGACCCAGTACTTC

size: -
J: TRBJ1-2
D: TRBD1
V: TRBV7-2
CDR3: CASSARQGPYGYTF
DNA: TGTGCCAGCAGCGCACGACAGGGCCCCTATGGCTACACCTTC

size: -
J: TRBJ2-3
D: -
V: TRBV27
CDR3: CASSLVGLGSGTQYF
DNA: TGTGCCAGCAGTCTTGTCGGGTTAGGGAGCGGTACGCAGTATTTT

size: -
J: TRBJ2-2
D: -
V: TRBV28
CDR3: CACGVGTGELFF
DNA: TGTGCCTGCGGGGTGGGCACCGGGGAGCTGTTTTTT

size: few
J: TRBJ1-1
D: -
V: TRBV6-5
CDR3: CASSYSLGTTEAFF
DNA: TGTGCCAGCAGTTACTCGTTAGGGACCACTGAAGCTTTCTTT

size: once
J: TRBJ2-7
D: -
V: TRBV7-2
CDR3: CASSLAPGYQSGPAGEQYF
DNA: TGTGCCAGCAGCTTAGCCCCGGGATATCAATCGGGGCCGGCCGGCGAGCAGTACTTC

size: -
J: TRBJ1-2
D: -
V: TRBV7-9
CDR3: CASSLDVSSGYGYTF
DNA: TGTGCCAGCAGCTTGGATGTAAGCTCCGGCTATGGCTACACCTTC

size: -
J: TRBJ1-2
D: TRBD1
V: TRBV28
CDR3: CASGSGTGINYGYTF
DNA: TGTGCCAGCGGTTCCGGGACAGGGATTAACTATGGCTACACCTTC

size: once
J: TRBJ1-1
D: -
V: TRBV5-6
CDR3: CASSGDRGENTEAFF
DNA: TGTGCCAGCAGCGGGGATCGGGGGGAGAACACTGAAGCTTTCTTT

size: -
J: TRBJ2-7
D: -
V: TRBV11-3
CDR3: CASSLVWGAYEQYF
DNA: TGTGCCAGCAGCTTAGTTTGGGGGGCCTACGAGCAGTACTTC

size: -
J: TRBJ2-5
D: TRBD1
V: TRBV19
CDR3: CASSPTGGAGETQYF
DNA: TGTGCCAGTAGTCCTACAGGGGGCGCCGGGGAGACCCAGTACTTC

size: -
J: TRBJ1-2
D: -
V: TRBV4-1
CDR3: CASSQVGRDYGYTF
DNA: TGCGCCAGCAGCCAAGTCGGGCGGGACTATGGCTACACCTTC

size: few
J: TRBJ2-5
D: -
V: TRBV19
CDR3: CASTPSGVSETQYF
DNA: TGTGCCAGTACTCCCTCGGGGGTGTCGGAGACCCAGTACTTC

size: -
J: TRBJ1-2
D: -
V: TRBV20-1
CDR3: CSARDRLNYGYTF
DNA: TGCAGTGCTAGAGATAGGCTAAACTATGGCTACACCTTC